These 7 T cell receptor beta chains were all obtained from the same sample, sequenced in a study of cytomegalovirus exposure and HLA in healthy donors. This PCR relied on a set of 60 Vbeta primers and 13 Jbeta primers. Only in-frame clones appear in the TCRdb table, and some are missing; sequencing was by immunoSEQ multiplex PCR. The sample contains about 220,000 clones, about 75% of which appear only once. The sequencing input was PBMCs. Receptors originate from a woman aged 30 to 39 in good health and CMV-seronegative.

This clone is a singleton in its sample. The chain carries TRBV11-3 and TRBJ2-5; D perhaps matches TRBD2 (5 bases). The germline V gene encodes CDR1 SGHNT and CDR2 YENEEA. CDR3 length: 12 residues. With 5 bases removed from V and 5 bases from J, the gap between germline ends came to 9 bases. CDR3 region: CASSPEAETQYF. For the CDR3, the DNA is TGTGCCAGCAGCCCGGAGGCGGAGACCCAGTACTTC. Drawing the rest from reference TRBV11-3 and TRBJ2-5, the complete variable domain is EAGVVQSPRYKIIEKKQPVAFWCNPISGHNTLYWYLQNLGQGPELLIRYENEEAVDDSQLPKDRFSAERLKGVDSTLKIQPAELGDSAVYLCASSPEAETQYFGPGTRLLVL.

V usage is TRBV2 and J usage is TRBJ2-7; the D gene is possibly TRBD2 (6 bases). This CDR3 has 13 amino acids. V lost 7 bases, J lost 4 bases, and 14 bases lay in between. CDR1 is SNHLY, CDR2 FYNNEI, per germline. The CDR3 sequence: CASNGGEVYEQYF. DNA for the CDR3: TGTGCCAGCAACGGCGGGGAGGTGTACGAGCAGTACTTC. Drawing the rest from reference TRBV2 and TRBJ2-7, the complete variable domain is EPEVTQTPSHQVTQMGQEVILRCVPISNHLYFYWYRQILGQKVEFLVSFYNNEISEKSEIFDDQFSVERPDGSNFTLKIRSTKLEDSAMYFCASNGGEVYEQYFGPGTRLTVT.

The CDR3: CAIFQGAGGYTF. The CDR3, as DNA: TGTGCCATTTTCCAGGGGGCGGGTGGCTACACCTTC. This chain joins TRBV19 and TRBJ1-2; 8 positions agree with TRBD1. The CDR3 is 12 residues long. V was clipped by 10 bases and J by 7 bases; unmatched bases: 8. CDR1 is LNHDA, CDR2 SQIVND, per germline (reference sequence). The full variable domain, its missing parts supplied by reference TRBV19 and TRBJ1-2, is DGGITQSPKYLFRKEGQNVTLSCEQNLNHDAMYWYRQDPGQGLRLIYYSQIVNDFQKGDIAEGYSVSREKKESFPLTVTSAQKNPTAFYLCAIFQGAGGYTFGSGTRLTVV.

The chain combines TRBV4-1 with TRBJ2-1; D is unresolved. The CDR3 runs to 13 residues. CDR1 is MGHRA, CDR2 YSYEKL, per germline. Trimming shortened V by 1 base and J by 7 bases, and 8 bases separated the two germline ends. CDR3 in amino acids: CASSQVWANEQFF. CDR3 DNA: TGCGCCAGCAGCCAAGTCTGGGCGAATGAGCAGTTCTTC.

This clone has just a few counts. This chain connects TRBV10-3 to TRBJ1-2; 8 bases fit TRBD1. The trim removed 10 bases at V and 2 bases at J, leaving 15 bases unmatched. Germline V gene sequence: CDR1 ENHRY, CDR2 SYGVKD. This CDR3 is 16 amino acids long. CDR3 bases: TGTGCCACCGCCCCAACTGCGGACAGGGAGAACTATGGCTACACCTTC. Its protein product is CATAPTADRENYGYTF.

For the CDR3, the DNA is TGCAGTGCCACCACAGGCTATGGCTACACCTTC. Its protein product is CSATTGYGYTF. This chain links TRBV20-1 with TRBJ1-2, with D tentatively TRBD1 (5 bases). The CDR3 spans 11 residues. In germline, CDR1 is DFQATT, CDR2 SNEGSKA (reference sequence). The V end was cut by 6 bases, the J end by 4 bases, with 9 bases between.

This clone showed up just a few times. The chain joins TRBV19 to TRBJ2-7, with 10 bases aligning to TRBD2. The CDR3 has 14 residues. J lost 6 bases, V lost 1 base, and 3 bases had no gene match. Germline V gene lookup returns CDR1 LNHDA and CDR2 SQIVND (reference sequence). Written as DNA, the CDR3 is TGTGCCAGTAGTATAGGGCTAGCGGGAGCCGAGCAGTACTTC. It translates to CASSIGLAGAEQYF.